The next 2 T cell receptor beta chains were all read from a single sample in a study of human T cells and chemical hapten exposure (dated by TCRdb to the early 2020s). Per the publication, the time point label means: patch test 3, about 24 weeks after DPC sensitization. The sample's treatment or condition label, decoded: therapeutic diphenylcyclopropenone sensitization with weekly scalp DPC. Libraries were built with RACE. The run used a NextSeq 500. TCRdb trimmed the raw reads at Q25, called clones with MiXCR and kept productive beta chains. Identical CDR3 protein sequences are pooled into one entry, listed with their most common genes and DNA. The sample contains 100,000 or so distinct CDR3 sequences, 34% of them found a single time. More than 2.5% of the sample rests with the top ten. The source material was whole blood, sampled in connection with sensitization to the hapten diphenylcyclopropenone (DPC). These receptors originate from a man aged 40-50 years with alopecia areata. Some clones in this sample may be carry-over from other donors' samples.

The chain recombines TRBV20-1 with TRBJ2-7, with D possibly matching TRBD1 (5 bases). This CDR3 is built from 14 residues. V lost 0 bases and J 4 bases, leaving 13 bases between the germline ends. Germline V gene sequence: CDR1 DFQATT, CDR2 SNEGSKA (reference sequence). CDR3 DNA sequence: TGCAGTGCTAGAGACCCTAGGGGTCGGTACGAGCAGTACTTC. Amino acids: CSARDPRGRYEQYF.

This clonotype was observed a few times. This chain uses TRBV20-1 with TRBJ2-7, with D possibly called TRBD1 or TRBD2 (5 bases each). Per germline, CDR1 DFQATT and CDR2 SNEGSKA (reference sequence). V gave up 4 bases and J gave up 2 bases, with 15 bases separating them. The CDR3 is made up of 14 amino acids. The CDR3, as DNA: TGCAGTGCTAATCCGCCGGGACGGCCCTACGAGCAGTACTTC. Translated: CSANPPGRPYEQYF.